This paragraph covers one T cell receptor beta chain sequence. Its target is unknown. The PCR contained 60 Vbeta and 13 Jbeta primers. Method: immunoSEQ multiplex PCR; TCRdb's copy keeps in-frame clones and lacks some. The sample lists approximately 80,000 clones, more than 70% occurring once. The CDR3 loop spans 13 amino acids. V was clipped by 5 bases and J by 3 bases, with 11 bases between them. Germline CDR1 SGHVS, CDR2 FNYEAQ. These data come from a study of cytomegalovirus exposure and HLA in healthy donors. Study-wide background: Falling in the Caucasian-associated ancestry cluster were roughly 80% of under 500 genotyped donors.

The study, taken as a whole, reports: Later, an analysis found that common viral pathogens appeared to be linked with several of the most significant clusters. One variant, a missense change in DCLRE1C, was linked in a later analysis to TCR beta V- and J-gene trimming.

The TCR was taken from a man between 60 and 70 years old in good health and CMV-seronegative. This rearrangement joins TRBV7-6 to TRBJ2-7; possibly TRBD1 for D (6 bases). The specimen was PBMCs. This CDR3 reads CASSVRGSYEQYF. The CDR3 DNA reads TGTGCCAGCAGCGTCAGGGGCAGCTACGAGCAGTACTTC.